The next 20 T cell receptor beta chains were all read from a single sample in a study of T-cell reconstitution after alpha-beta-depleted transplantation in children. For TCRbeta, the library was prepared with unique molecular identifiers. Each CDR3 protein gets one entry after TCRdb re-called the PCR reads with MiXCR. The data contain 150,000 to 250,000 distinct CDR3 sequences, approximately 6% of them singletons. The material sequenced was PBMCs, taken before TCRalphabeta/CD19-depleted stem cell transplant. Receptors originate from a girl under three years old with combined immunodeficiency, due to receive a stem cell transplant.

At least ten counts were recorded for this clonotype. The chain recombines TRBV7-8 with TRBJ2-7; D unclear. The germline V gene has CDR1 SGHVS and CDR2 FQNEAQ. Trimming removed 5 bases at V and 0 bases at J, with 11 bases between. This CDR3 has 14 amino acids. CDR3 sequence reads: CASSPNWSSYEQYF. The CDR3 DNA reads TGTGCCAGCAGCCCCAATTGGAGCTCCTACGAGCAGTACTTC. Full variable domain (remainder filled in from reference TRBV7-8 and TRBJ2-7): GAGVSQSPRYKVAKRGQDVALRCDPISGHVSLFWYQQALGQGPEFLTYFQNEAQLDKSGLPSDRFFAERPEGSVSTLKIQRTQQEDSAVYLCASSPNWSSYEQYFGPGTRLTVT.

This clonotype was counted many times. This rearrangement joins TRBV20-1 to TRBJ2-3, with D possibly matching TRBD2 (6 bases). In germline, CDR1 is DFQATT, CDR2 SNEGSKA (reference sequence). V was cut by 6 bases and J by 4 bases, with 17 bases left in between. The CDR3 contains 14 residues. The CDR3 DNA is TGCAGTGCCCCTGTTCGGGGGAGCTCAGATACGCAGTATTTT. The encoded protein is CSAPVRGSSDTQYF.

This chain links TRBV5-5 with TRBJ1-1; maybe TRBD1 (5 bases). Germline-derived CDR1 and CDR2 are SGHKS and YYEKEE (reference sequence). V was pared by 7 bases and J by 3 bases, with 10 bases between. The CDR3 spans 12 residues. The CDR3 DNA follows: TGTGCCAGCGGGACGATGCACACTGAAGCTTTCTTT. This sequence encodes CASGTMHTEAFF.

This clonotype has at least ten counts. The CDR3 nucleotides read TGTGCCAGCAGCCTGGGACAGGGAAGGAACTACGAGCAGTACTTC. The encoded protein is CASSLGQGRNYEQYF. V usage is TRBV7-2 and J usage is TRBJ2-7; 9 bases align to TRBD1. Looked up from germline, CDR1 is SGHTA and CDR2 is FQGNSA. There are 15 residues in the CDR3. Trimming cost V 5 bases and J 3 bases; bases outside gene matches: 8.

The table lists this clonotype with a count of one. A much larger clone differs from this one at a single base, so this may be a read error. This sequence joins TRBV4-2 and TRBJ1-1, with D perhaps matching TRBD1 (5 bases). CDR1 and CDR2 (germline): LGHNA, YNFKEQ. The CDR3 contains 12 residues. The CDR3 loop is CAISHMTDEAFF. As DNA, the CDR3 is TGTGCCATCAGCCATATGACAGATGAAGCTTTCTTT.

This clonotype came up many times. The genes are TRBV12-3 or TRBV12-4 and TRBJ2-1; D not resolved. V lost 8 bases, J lost 3 bases, and 2 bases lay in between. The CDR3 has 10 amino acids. DNA for the CDR3: TGTGCCAGCTGCTACAATGAGCAGTTCTTC. Its translation: CASCYNEQFF.

The table lists this clonotype with many counts. The CDR3 loop reads CASQQLPHTDGNDETQYF. In nucleotides, the CDR3 is TGCGCCAGCCAGCAGCTCCCTCACACCGACGGAAATGACGAGACCCAGTACTTC. V gene TRBV5-1 combines with J gene TRBJ2-5; D is unresolved. Germline lookup yields CDR1 SGHRS and CDR2 YFSETQ. Between the trimmed V and J ends, which lost 7 bases and 5 bases, there was a span of 30 bases. The CDR3 totals 18 residues.

This clonotype was seen ten or more times. V is TRBV7-8 and J is TRBJ2-1; TRBD2 matches at 8 bases. Germline V gene data show CDR1 as SGHVS and CDR2 as FQNEAQ. V was clipped by 5 bases and J by 8 bases; unmatched bases: 11. This CDR3 comprises 15 residues. The CDR3 DNA reads TGTGCCAGCAGCCCATTAGCGGGATCGGCGGATGAGCAGTTCTTC. Protein sequence: CASSPLAGSADEQFF.

The V call is TRBV27, the J call TRBJ2-1; D ambiguous. V gave up 2 bases and J gave up 7 bases, with 9 bases separating them. The CDR3 is made up of 13 amino acids. Germline lookup yields CDR1 MNHEY and CDR2 SMNVEV (reference sequence). CDR3 in amino acids: CASSLLQTNEQFF. CDR3 nucleotide sequence: TGTGCCAGCAGTTTACTCCAAACAAATGAGCAGTTCTTC.

This clonotype was counted at least ten times. The chain links TRBV7-2 to TRBJ2-2; no clear D gene. Germline V gene lookup returns CDR1 SGHTA and CDR2 FQGNSA. V lost 2 bases and J 0 bases, leaving 7 bases between the germline ends. The CDR3 contains 15 residues. In nucleotides, the CDR3 is TGTGCCAGCAGCTTAAGGTTGGCGAACACCGGGGAGCTGTTTTTT. It translates to CASSLRLANTGELFF.

J is TRBJ2-7 and V is TRBV9, with a tentative D call TRBD2 (7 bases). The V end lost 3 bases, the J end lost 3 bases, and 22 bases lay between the germline ends. The CDR3 is 17 amino acids. Looked up from germline, CDR1 is SGDLS and CDR2 is YYNGEE. For the CDR3, the DNA is TGTGCCAGCAGCGCCAAGGAAGTAACGGGGGGCCGCTACGAGCAGTACTTC. Amino acids: CASSAKEVTGGRYEQYF.

At least ten counts were recorded for this clonotype. This chain links TRBV20-1 with TRBJ1-1; 7 bases are shared with TRBD1. Germline CDR1 and CDR2: DFQATT and SNEGSKA (reference sequence). Germline trimming cut 1 base from V and 3 bases from J; bases unmatched to any gene: 5. There are 14 residues in the CDR3. The CDR3 sequence is CSARVTGVDTEAFF. In DNA form, the CDR3 reads TGCAGTGCTAGAGTTACAGGGGTAGACACTGAAGCTTTCTTT.

The rearrangement links TRBV10-3 to TRBJ2-3; 8 positions match TRBD2. After removal of 11 bases from V and 6 bases from J, the junction contained 7 bases not matched to a gene. The germline gives CDR1 ENHRY, CDR2 SYGVKD. This CDR3 contains 12 residues. The CDR3 loop is CAVDGGADTQYF. CDR3 sequence (DNA): TGTGCCGTCGACGGGGGGGCCGATACGCAGTATTTT.

This clonotype appeared many times. At one end the junction does not follow the germline gene, possibly because of a read error. The chain links TRBV2 to TRBJ2-3; weak D call: TRBD1 (5 bases). Germline V gene sequence: CDR1 SNHLY, CDR2 FYNNEI. The CDR3 has 18 amino acids. CDR3 nucleotide sequence: TGTGCCAGCCGCTTATGGGGCTTCCGAAATCCCTACCTTGATAGGCAGTATTTT. Protein: CASRLWGFRNPYLDRQYF.

This clonotype was picked up a small number of times. The genes are TRBV7-8 and TRBJ1-5; 9 bases are a match to TRBD1. Looked up from germline, CDR1 is SGHVS and CDR2 is FQNEAQ. Trimming at V came to 5 bases and at J to 0 bases, leaving 14 bases not matched to a gene. The CDR3 totals 19 residues. The CDR3 coding sequence is TGTGCCAGCAGCCACGAGGACAGGGGTTATTTGGTTAGCAATCAGCCCCAGCATTTT. Residues: CASSHEDRGYLVSNQPQHF.

This clonotype was counted at least ten times. This rearrangement joins TRBV15 to TRBJ2-1; unclear D gene. V lost 0 bases, J lost 7 bases, and 4 bases lay in between. CDR3 length: 12 residues. CDR1 and CDR2 (germline): LNHNV, YYDKDF (reference sequence). CDR3 residues: CATSREGNEQFF. The CDR3, as DNA: TGTGCCACCAGCAGAGAGGGGAATGAGCAGTTCTTC.

This clonotype appeared many times. The chain uses TRBV20-1 and TRBJ1-1; D not resolved. Trimming stripped 0 bases from V and 5 bases from J, with 16 bases between. CDR3 size: 15 residues. Germline loops: CDR1 DFQATT, CDR2 SNEGSKA (reference sequence). This chain's CDR3 is CSAREKPNGWTEAFF. Here the CDR3 DNA reads TGCAGTGCTAGAGAAAAGCCAAATGGGTGGACTGAAGCTTTCTTT.

This clonotype was detected many times. The rearrangement joins TRBV11-1 to TRBJ2-3; 8 nucleotides match TRBD1. CDR1 is SGHAT and CDR2 is FQDESV in the germline V gene (reference sequence). V shed 2 bases, J shed 2 bases, and the junction held 12 bases outside the gene matches. This CDR3 spans 18 amino acids. This chain's CDR3 is CASSLNTEDREDTDTQYF. CDR3 bases: TGTGCCAGCAGCTTAAACACCGAGGACAGGGAGGACACAGATACGCAGTATTTT.

V gene TRBV28 combines with J gene TRBJ2-5, with TRBD2 identical over 7 bases. This CDR3 has 13 amino acids. Trimming at V came to 7 bases and at J to 6 bases, leaving 8 bases not matched to a gene. Germline CDR1 MDHEN, CDR2 SYDVKM. This CDR3 reads CASTRLALKTQYF. For the CDR3, the DNA is TGTGCCAGCACCCGACTAGCTTTAAAGACCCAGTACTTC.

The CDR3 DNA reads as TGCGCCAGCAGCCCTACAGGGGACGGCGGGCCCCAGCATTTT. It translates to CASSPTGDGGPQHF. The rearrangement joins TRBV5-1 to TRBJ1-5, with 7 bases matching TRBD1. V trimming: 4 bases; J trimming: 9 bases; junction bases outside the gene matches: 10. This CDR3 is 14 amino acids long. CDR1 and CDR2 from the germline V gene are SGHRS and YFSETQ.